This is a list of T cell receptor beta chains from one sample in a study of T cells in Graves' hyperthyroidism and ophthalmopathy. TCRdb re-derived calls from the multiplex PCR reads in MiXCR, one entry per CDR3 protein. Of 650,000 to 700,000 distinct CDR3 sequences in the sample, around 16% were seen once. The specimen sequenced was blood. The receptors stem from a man aged 45-65 years with Graves' hyperthyroidism. The CDR3 runs from the conserved cysteine through the conserved F or W. D genes are given only for firm matches. Rows give clone size only sometimes, using once, few, many, or a class for an expanded clone.

j_call v_call cdr3_length clone_size d_call cdr3_nt cdr3_aa
TRBJ2-1 TRBV7-9 18 once - TGTGCCAGCAGCGCCGCAGATCTGGACAGCGGGATATACAATGAGCAGTTCTTC CASSAADLDSGIYNEQFF
TRBJ1-2 TRBV28 13 few - TGTGCCAGCAGTTTACTAGGGCCATATGGCTACACCTTC CASSLLGPYGYTF
TRBJ2-7 TRBV28 14 many - TGTGCCAGCTCGGTTGTACAGAGAACCTACGAGCAGTACTTC CASSVVQRTYEQYF
TRBJ2-2 TRBV12-3/TRBV12-4 15 many TRBD1 TGTGCCAGCAGTTCCCGGGACAGGGAAGGCGGGGAGCTGTTTTTT CASSSRDREGGELFF
TRBJ2-6 TRBV28 16 many - TGTGCCAGCAGTACAACAGTAGGCCTTGCGGCCAACGTCCTGACTTTC CASSTTVGLAANVLTF
TRBJ2-7 TRBV28 14 many TRBD2 TGTGCCAGCAGCCTAGCGGGACTATCCTACGAGCAGTACTTC CASSLAGLSYEQYF
TRBJ1-4 TRBV5-1 14 many TRBD1 TGCGCCAGCAGCCCCGGGACAGAGGATGAAAAACTGTTTTTT CASSPGTEDEKLFF
TRBJ2-5 TRBV7-9 13 many - TGTGCCAGCAGCTCACTATTACGAGAGACCCAGTACTTC CASSSLLRETQYF
TRBJ2-7 TRBV28 13 many - TGTGCCAGCAGTGGAGGGACAGTTTACGAGCAGTACTTC CASSGGTVYEQYF
TRBJ2-3 TRBV12-3/TRBV12-4 15 - TRBD2 TGTGCCAGCAGGGCTTTAGCGGGATTCACAGATACGCAGTATTTT CASRALAGFTDTQYF
TRBJ1-6 TRBV28 16 many TRBD1 TGTGCCAGCAGTTCACCGGGACAGGGGATGAATTCACCCCTCCACTTT CASSSPGQGMNSPLHF
TRBJ2-2 TRBV20-1 18 - TRBD2 TGCAGTGCTAGAGATCGCCTAGCGGGAGGGGGAAACACCGGGGAGCTGTTTTTT CSARDRLAGGGNTGELFF
TRBJ2-2 TRBV12-3/TRBV12-4 12 many - TGTGCCAACTCACAGTTAACCGGGGAGCTGTTTTTT CANSQLTGELFF
TRBJ2-3 TRBV5-1 15 few - TGCGCCAGCAGCTTGCTGGCGGAGGCCGTAGATACGCAGTATTTT CASSLLAEAVDTQYF
TRBJ2-7 TRBV7-3 15 once TRBD2 TGTGCCAGCAGCTTACCCCGGACTAGGACGAACGAGCAGTACTTC CASSLPRTRTNEQYF
TRBJ2-1 TRBV3-1 18 - TRBD2 TGTGCCAGCAGCCAGTTACCTCAGGGGTTCGGGGGGGACAATGAGCAGTTCTTC CASSQLPQGFGGDNEQFF
TRBJ2-3 TRBV24-1 15 many TRBD1 TGTGCCACCAGTGAGAGGGACAGTTACACAGATACGCAGTATTTT CATSERDSYTDTQYF
TRBJ2-5 TRBV5-1 14 - TRBD2 TGCGCCAGCAGCCCTACTAGCGGGAGAGAGATCCAGTACTTC CASSPTSGREIQYF
TRBJ1-4 TRBV19 17 few - TGTGCCAGTAGTCCGACAGCCTACCTTTCCGAAAATGAAAAACTGTTTTTT CASSPTAYLSENEKLFF
TRBJ2-7 TRBV27 15 few TRBD2 TGTGCCAGCAGTTCTTCCGGGACTAGCGGGACCGAGCAGTACTTC CASSSSGTSGTEQYF
TRBJ2-3 TRBV28 14 many - TGTGCCAGCAGTTCCAGGGCTGGGGCAGATACGCAGTATTTT CASSSRAGADTQYF
TRBJ2-5 TRBV24-1 15 few - TGTGCCACCAGTGCCAATTCAGGGAATCAAGAGACCCAGTACTTC CATSANSGNQETQYF
TRBJ2-7 TRBV6-2/TRBV6-3 15 few - TGTGCCAGCAGGCCTTTAGCGGAGCAGACCTACGAGCAGTACTTC CASRPLAEQTYEQYF
TRBJ1-5 TRBV6-1 14 - - TGTGCCAGCGCCGCGTGGCAGGAAAATCAGCCCCAGCATTTT CASAAWQENQPQHF
TRBJ1-1 TRBV6-5 16 once - TGTGCCAGCAGTTACTCAGGGTTATTGAAGAACACTGAAGCTTTCTTT CASSYSGLLKNTEAFF
TRBJ2-2 TRBV28 16 - TRBD1 TGTGCCAGCAGCTCCCCCGGGGACAGCCACACCGGGGAGCTGTTTTTT CASSSPGDSHTGELFF
TRBJ2-7 TRBV27 15 many TRBD2 TGTGCCAGCAGTTTAAAGCGGGAGTACCCCTACGAGCAGTACTTC CASSLKREYPYEQYF
TRBJ2-3 TRBV9 17 many TRBD2 TGTGCCAGCAGCGGCCCCGGAGCGGGACCTAGCACAGATACGCAGTATTTT CASSGPGAGPSTDTQYF
TRBJ2-2 TRBV6-1 13 - TRBD2 TGTGCCAGCGGTCGGGGGGGCACCGGGGAGCTGTTTTTT CASGRGGTGELFF
TRBJ1-2 TRBV28 13 - - TGTGCCAGCAGTCAACAGGGTTTGCTTGGCTACACCTTC CASSQQGLLGYTF
TRBJ1-3 TRBV10-3 15 many - TGTGCCATCAGTGACGGCACGAGCTCTGGAAACACCATATATTTT CAISDGTSSGNTIYF
TRBJ2-4 TRBV9 15 - - TGTGCCAGCAGCTCCCAAACAGGAACCAAAAACATTCAGTACTTC CASSSQTGTKNIQYF
TRBJ2-1 TRBV11-3 13 few - TGTGCCAGCAGCTTTGAGAGGGACAATGAGCAGTTCTTC CASSFERDNEQFF
TRBJ2-1 TRBV7-9 17 - - TGTGCCAGCAGCTTAGTTCCGGGGGAAGGGGTCTACAATGAGCAGTTCTTC CASSLVPGEGVYNEQFF
TRBJ1-1 TRBV13 12 - - TGTGCCAGCAGCTCTTTGGGTGCTGAAGCTTTCTTT CASSSLGAEAFF
TRBJ1-1 TRBV7-2 15 few - TGTGCCAGCAGCTTAGTATGGGGGAAGAACACTGAAGCTTTCTTT CASSLVWGKNTEAFF
TRBJ2-3 TRBV5-1 14 few - TGCGCCAGCAACGATGGCAGAACCACAGATACGCAGTATTTT CASNDGRTTDTQYF
TRBJ1-1 TRBV20-1 13 few - TGCAGTGCGAACAGGGTTGGGAACACTGAATCTTTCTTT CSANRVGNTESFF
TRBJ1-1 TRBV28 15 - - TGTGCCAGCACCCCGACCGGGGGATTGAACACTGAAGCTTTCTTT CASTPTGGLNTEAFF
TRBJ2-5 TRBV11-2 12 many - TGTGCCAGCAGCTTAGTTTTTGAGACCCAGTACTTC CASSLVFETQYF
TRBJ2-6 TRBV30 15 - - TGTGCCTGGGACCTCGAGGAGGCTGGGGCCAACGTCCTGACTTTC CAWDLEEAGANVLTF
TRBJ2-1 TRBV6-5 14 - - TGTGCCAGCAGTTACTCCCGACCCGACAATGAGCAGTTCTTC CASSYSRPDNEQFF
TRBJ2-1 TRBV15 17 many - TGTGCCACCAGCAGAGATCTTGGGGGAGGAGCCTACAATGAGCAGTTCTTC CATSRDLGGGAYNEQFF
TRBJ2-5 TRBV7-2 12 many - TGTGCCAGCAGGGTGGGGCAAGAGACCCAGTACTTC CASRVGQETQYF